Listed below are T cell receptor beta chains from one sample, sequenced in a study of OX40 agonist ivuxolimab in advanced cancers. Measured with immunoSEQ multiplex PCR; TCRdb has only the in-frame clones, and not every one. The sample shows tens of thousands of clones, approximately 85% of them seen only once. The sample here was CD4+ or CD8+ T cells sorted from blood, taken in a trial of the OX40 agonist ivuxolimab. These receptors were collected from an adult with an advanced solid tumor such as melanoma, head and neck, liver or kidney cancer. The conserved cysteine and the conserved F or W are not part of the CDR3 here.

v_call cdr3_aa
TRBV7-2 ASSFDITNYGYT
TRBV20-1 HIGGRDGYT
TRBV29-1 SVLGGGEEKLF
TRBV27 ASRTGANVLT
TRBV9 ASSVGGSTDTQY
TRBV4-1 ASSQVGAGYGYT
TRBV7-6 ASSSGLATDTQY
TRBV2 ASKTGRSNTGELF
TRBV7-6 ASSLARGGANYGYT
TRBV10-1 ASSESGGTMGDGYT
TRBV21-1 ASSIGPGSYEQY
TRBV2 ASSEPTGDFGSPLH
TRBV19 ASRRQGGVYGYT
TRBV7-2 ASSPNNYGYT
TRBV19 ASSMGPNSYEQY
TRBV4-3 ASSQSGRRDEQY
TRBV5-6 ASSPGLLYNEQF
TRBV27 ASSPTLGLNYGYT
TRBV2 ASLDSGGYEQY
TRBV5-4 ASSLWGVAGPYNEQF
TRBV28 ASSRVPGHPIDEQF
TRBV6-6 ASRTGPNTGELF
TRBV6-5 ASSYGQWSYEQY
TRBV2 ATGSGEAF
TRBV4-1 ASSQEPGMNTEAF
TRBV27 ASSLSLAWQTDTQY
TRBV9 ASSRGRATEAF
TRBV11-2 ASSLDVWREVDEQF
TRBV7-9 ASSKDRLGVRQF
TRBV7-9 ASRPRQGAWGEAF
TRBV11-2 ASSLVGSGTDTQY
TRBV7-9 ATELGGHNTEAF
TRBV19 ATTRRDGYEQY
TRBV9 ASSAPARPLELF
TRBV7-2 ASSLGQGGGYT
TRBV27 ASGPNRRDTQY
TRBV7-5 VRSLAGNLYNEQF
TRBV13 ASSLDLGVLF
TRBV11-2 ASSLGPKPYEQY
TRBV13 ASSSRDRGLQETQY
TRBV6-6 ASILGHEQF
TRBV30 AWSTRGRDEQY
TRBV9 ASSVEGVGFSGELF